The 4 T cell receptor beta chains reported below all come from one sample, sequenced in a study of blood T cell repertoires in COVID-19. Only in-frame clones appear in the TCRdb table, and some are missing; sequencing was by immunoSEQ multiplex PCR. The table includes around 180,000 clones, roughly 91% detected once. The sample consisted of peripheral blood. The source is a human donor in a cohort sampled during active COVID-19.

This clone was counted a few times. The chain has TRBV9 and TRBJ2-2, with TRBD2 matching over 9 bases. After removal of 0 bases from V and 5 bases from J, the junction contained 2 bases not matched to a gene. The CDR3 totals 15 residues. From germline, CDR1 is SGDLS and CDR2 YYNGEE. The CDR3 bases are TGTGCCAGCAGCGTAGGGCTAGCGGGGACCGGGGAGCTGTTTTTT. Residues: CASSVGLAGTGELFF.

A single count supports this clone. The genes are TRBV6-5 and TRBJ1-2, with 8 bases that match TRBD1. The CDR3 has 13 residues. The germline CDR1 and CDR2 sequences are MNHEY and SVGAGI. Germline trimming cut 6 bases from V and 8 bases from J; bases unmatched to any gene: 8. The CDR3 DNA follows: TGTGCCAGCAGGTCGGACAGGGCGGGCGGCTACACCTTC. This sequence encodes CASRSDRAGGYTF.

This clone was recorded once. The CDR3 reads CATSGQQGIQYF. As DNA, the CDR3 is TGTGCCACCAGTGGCCAACAGGGTATCCAGTACTTC. The chain employs TRBV24-1 and TRBJ2-5; the D gene is possibly TRBD1 (6 bases). V was pared by 5 bases and J by 10 bases, with 13 bases between. Germline CDR1 KGHDR, CDR2 SFDVKD. The length of the CDR3 is 12 residues.

The chain uses TRBV6-2 or TRBV6-3 and TRBJ2-5; D is perhaps TRBD2 (5 bases). The CDR3 is 15 residues long. From germline, CDR1 is MNHEY and CDR2 SVGEGT. Trimming cost V 4 bases and J 5 bases, with 17 bases left between them. CDR3 sequence: CASSLSSRETETQYF. The DNA for the CDR3 is TGTGCCAGCAGTTTGAGTAGTAGGGAGACGGAGACCCAGTACTTC.